The 14 T cell receptor beta chains reported below all come from one sample, sequenced in a study of blood T cell repertoires in COVID-19. The assay was immunoSEQ multiplex PCR, and TCRdb's table has in-frame clones only and misses some. The sample lists under 200,000 clones, around nine tenths occurring once. The sequenced sample was peripheral blood. These receptors originate from a man aged 18 to 35 with active or convalescent COVID-19.

The V gene is TRBV29-1, the J gene TRBJ2-5, with D perhaps being TRBD1 or TRBD2 (5 bases each). CDR3 length: 11 amino acids. Germline V gene lookup returns CDR1 SQVTM and CDR2 ANQGSEA. The germline V and J ends were trimmed by 7 bases and 2 bases, with 8 bases remaining between them. The CDR3 reads CSGGSQETQYF. CDR3 DNA: TGCAGCGGGGGGTCGCAAGAGACCCAGTACTTC.

V gene TRBV6-5 combines with J gene TRBJ1-1, with a weak D call TRBD1 (5 bases). This CDR3 contains 14 residues. CDR1 and CDR2 (germline): MNHEY, SVGAGI. Trimming cost V 4 bases and J 1 base, with 10 bases left between them. The CDR3 reads CASSWTPENTEAFF. In DNA form, the CDR3 reads TGTGCCAGCAGTTGGACACCAGAGAACACTGAAGCTTTCTTT.

The V and J genes are TRBV7-9 and TRBJ1-3, with D uncertain. Trimming pared 5 bases from V and 0 bases from J, leaving 14 bases between. Germline values: CDR1 SEHNR, CDR2 FQNEAQ (reference sequence). CDR3 length equals 16 residues. This CDR3 reads CASSTTVTASGNTIYF. The CDR3 DNA sequence: TGTGCCAGCAGCACTACCGTGACGGCCTCTGGAAACACCATATATTTT.

The chain is built from TRBV12-5 and TRBJ1-5; 7 nucleotides match TRBD1. V was clipped by 6 bases and J by 0 bases; unmatched bases: 5. CDR3 length: 15 residues. The germline V gene encodes CDR1 LGHNT and CDR2 FRNRAP. The CDR3 protein is CASGLRDSSNQPQHF. CDR3 nucleotides: TGTGCTAGTGGCCTCCGGGACAGTAGCAATCAGCCCCAGCATTTT.

The chain carries TRBV7-2 and TRBJ2-7; no clear D. V gave up 3 bases and J gave up 7 bases, with 16 bases separating them. Looked up from germline, CDR1 is SGHTA and CDR2 is FQGNSA. The length of the CDR3 is 14 residues. CDR3: CASSLQVVIGEQYF. As DNA, the CDR3 is TGTGCCAGCAGCTTGCAGGTTGTTATTGGGGAGCAGTACTTC.

This clone was seen just once. The V and J genes are TRBV7-2 and TRBJ2-1, with TRBD2 identical over 9 bases. Per the germline V gene, CDR1 is SGHTA and CDR2 is FQGNSA. Trimming removed 2 bases from V and 8 bases from J; junction bases left unmatched: 16. The CDR3 runs to 18 residues. The CDR3 spells CASSLSLASGTKMDEQFF. In DNA, the CDR3 is TGTGCCAGCAGCTTAAGTTTGGCTAGCGGGACGAAAATGGATGAGCAGTTCTTC.

This chain uses TRBV5-1 with TRBJ2-2; 8 bases align to TRBD2. Unmatched junction bases numbered 5, after V lost 4 bases and J lost 0 bases. Germline lookup yields CDR1 SGHRS and CDR2 YFSETQ. This CDR3 is 16 amino acids long. The CDR3 DNA sequence: TGCGCCAGCAGCGCGGAAGCGGGAGCGAACACCGGGGAGCTGTTTTTT. Translation gives CASSAEAGANTGELFF.

The chain has TRBV20-1 and TRBJ1-2, with 7 bases aligning to TRBD1. The length of the CDR3 is 14 residues. Germline V gene data show CDR1 as DFQATT and CDR2 as SNEGSKA (reference sequence). With 3 bases clipped from V and 4 bases from J, the junction kept 8 bases outside the gene matches. The DNA for the CDR3 is TGCAGTGCTAGTTACAGGGGTTCGGGCTATGGCTACACCTTC. Its protein product is CSASYRGSGYGYTF.

The V call is TRBV5-3, the J call TRBJ1-3, with 7 positions matching TRBD1. Being an ORF, TRBV5-3 has a function that is uncertain. Losses at the gene ends were 4 bases for V and 0 bases for J; bases not matched to a gene: 7. CDR3 length: 16 amino acids. CDR3 nucleotides: TGTGCCAGAAGCCCCCGACAGGGACCCTCTGGAAACACCATATATTTT. Protein: CARSPRQGPSGNTIYF.

This clone was recorded only once. V gene TRBV5-1 combines with J gene TRBJ2-7, with TRBD1 matching over 8 bases. The CDR3 has 14 amino acids. Losses at the gene ends were 0 bases for V and 4 bases for J; bases not matched to a gene: 3. Germline V CDR1 and CDR2: SGHRS, YFSETQ. The CDR3 sequence is CASSLDRGAYEQYV. For the CDR3, the DNA is TGCGCCAGCAGCTTGGACAGGGGGGCTTACGAGCAGTACGTC.

The chain has TRBV24-1 and TRBJ1-2; 9 bases map to TRBD1. The germline CDR1 and CDR2 sequences are KGHDR and SFDVKD. V trimming: 10 bases; J trimming: 0 bases; junction bases outside the gene matches: 8. The CDR3 spans 15 residues. The CDR3 sequence is CATIAGTGTNYGYTF. CDR3 coding DNA: TGTGCCACTATAGCCGGGACAGGGACTAACTATGGCTACACCTTC.

The chain couples TRBV19 to TRBJ2-7, with D perhaps matching TRBD1 (6 bases). This CDR3 comprises 15 residues. V was clipped by 3 bases and J by 3 bases, with 15 bases between them. Germline CDR1 and CDR2: LNHDA and SQIVND (reference sequence). The CDR3 bases are TGTGCCAGTAGTATGGAAACAGGGTTAAGCTACGAGCAGTACTTC. Its protein product is CASSMETGLSYEQYF.

The V and J genes are TRBV10-3 and TRBJ2-2; TRBD1 matches 10 bases. The CDR3 loop spans 16 amino acids. With 3 bases clipped from V and 8 bases from J, the junction kept 9 bases outside the gene matches. In germline, CDR1 is ENHRY, CDR2 SYGVKD. CDR3 protein: CAISDGDRGPAGELFF. CDR3 coding DNA: TGTGCCATCAGTGACGGGGACAGGGGCCCTGCGGGGGAGCTGTTTTTT.

The chain is built from TRBV10-3 and TRBJ2-5; TRBD2 matches at 8 bases. V was clipped by 10 bases and J by 4 bases; unmatched bases: 2. Germline CDR1 reads ENHRY; CDR2 reads SYGVKD. The CDR3 has 11 amino acids. CDR3 DNA sequence: TGTGCCAGTCGGGGGGGAGAGACCCAGTACTTC. Protein product: CASRGGETQYF.